The next 20 T cell receptor beta chains were all read from a single sample in a study of CD8+ T cells in alopecia areata. Sequencing relied on a cDNA template that was reverse transcribed from extracted RNA. Using immunoSEQ multiplex PCR, the repertoire was profiled, and TCRdb retains in-frame clones only, with some absent. The sample contains approximately 210,000 clones, around two fifths of which appear only once. Treatment described: oral pan-JAK inhibitor, 5-10 mg twice daily. The input for sequencing was CD4+ T cells sorted from blood, taken at roughly week 36, from a patient treated with tofacitinib. Receptor source: a human donor with alopecia areata.

This clone was found a few times. The CDR3 DNA reads TGTGCCAGCAGCTTGATTAGCCGCTACAATGAGCAGTTCTTC. Its protein is CASSLISRYNEQFF. The chain employs TRBV5-4 and TRBJ2-1, with D unresolved. The V end was cut by 1 base, the J end by 3 bases, with 8 bases between. This CDR3 has 14 amino acids. Germline lookup yields CDR1 SGHNT and CDR2 YYREEE (reference sequence).

V usage is TRBV9 and J usage is TRBJ2-7; a weak D match, TRBD2 (5 bases). V gave up 4 bases and J gave up 7 bases, with 24 bases separating them. CDR1 and CDR2 from the germline V gene are SGDLS and YYNGEE. The CDR3 totals 16 residues. This chain's CDR3 is CASSPRPTRVPLEQYF. CDR3 in DNA: TGTGCCAGCAGCCCCCGACCGACGCGGGTCCCCTTGGAGCAGTACTTC. Variable domain in full (rest from reference TRBV9 and TRBJ2-7): DSGVTQTPKHLITATGQRVTLRCSPRSGDLSVYWYQQSLDQGLQFLIQYYNGEERAKGNILERFSAQQFPDLHSELNLSSLELGDSALYFCASSPRPTRVPLEQYFGPGTRLTVT.

The rearrangement joins TRBV25-1 to TRBJ1-1, with 9 bases identical to TRBD1. CDR1 MGHDK and CDR2 SYGVNS come from the germline V gene. The junction had 9 bases not matched to a gene; V was cut back by 5 bases and J by 5 bases. The CDR3 is made up of 15 amino acids. CDR3 in amino acids: CASSRGQGTGTEAFF. The CDR3 DNA is TGTGCCAGCAGTCGCGGACAGGGGACGGGAACTGAAGCTTTCTTT. The whole variable domain, remainder taken from reference TRBV25-1 and TRBJ1-1, is EADIYQTPRYLVIGTGKKITLECSQTMGHDKMYWYQQDPGMELHLIHYSYGVNSTEKGDLSSESTVSRIRTEHFPLTLESARPSHTSQYLCASSRGQGTGTEAFFGQGTRLTVV.

This clone was counted a few times. This chain connects TRBV7-6 to TRBJ2-7; TRBD2 agrees at 14 bases. V lost 5 bases and J lost 7; bases outside the gene matches: 7. Germline CDR1 and CDR2: SGHVS and FNYEAQ. The CDR3 contains 15 residues. In nucleotides, the CDR3 is TGTGCCAGCAGCCCCCGACTAGCGGGAGGGCAGGAGCAGTACTTC. It is translated as CASSPRLAGGQEQYF. Using reference TRBV7-6 and TRBJ2-7 for the parts outside the CDR3, the full variable domain is GAGVSQSPRYKVTKRGQDVALRCDPISGHVSLYWYRQALGQGPEFLTYFNYEAQQDKSGLPNDRFSAERPEGSISTLTIQRTEQRDSAMYRCASSPRLAGGQEQYFGPGTRLTVT.

This chain links TRBV5-6 with TRBJ2-7; no firm D call. The CDR3 covers 12 residues. Per germline, CDR1 SGHDT and CDR2 YYEEEE. V gave up 1 base and J gave up 0 bases, with 2 bases separating them. The CDR3 here is CASSLNSYEQYF. Written as DNA, the CDR3 is TGTGCCAGCAGCTTGAACTCCTACGAGCAGTACTTC.

J is TRBJ1-2 and V is TRBV2; 10 bases line up with TRBD1. The CDR3 covers 14 residues. Trimming took 10 bases from V and 1 from J; bases not matched to a gene: 6. Germline V gives CDR1 SNHLY, CDR2 FYNNEI. The CDR3 sequence: CATQRDRGNYGYTF. The DNA for the CDR3 is TGTGCCACCCAACGGGACAGGGGTAACTATGGCTACACCTTC.

The chain employs TRBV29-1 and TRBJ2-5, with 9 bases aligning to TRBD1. Near its end, the DNA agrees better with TRBJ2-7, so the J call may be wrong. The CDR3 runs to 14 residues. Per the germline V gene, CDR1 is SQVTM and CDR2 is ANQGSEA. CDR3 sequence (DNA): TGCAGCGTTGGACGCGGGACAGGGACCTACGAGCAGTACTTC. This gives the protein CSVGRGTGTYEQYF.

This clone was seen a few times. This chain links TRBV19 with TRBJ2-1; perhaps TRBD2 as D (6 bases). The CDR3 runs to 15 residues. V was trimmed by 6 bases and J by 7 bases, leaving 19 bases between them. CDR1 and CDR2 (germline): LNHDA, SQIVND (reference sequence). DNA of the CDR3: TGTGCCAGTAGGGCCGGTGATAGCGGTATTAATGAGCAGTTCTTC. Its protein is CASRAGDSGINEQFF.

This chain links TRBV9 with TRBJ2-4, with D perhaps given as TRBD1 or TRBD2 (5 bases each). CDR3 length: 16 residues. The germline gives CDR1 SGDLS, CDR2 YYNGEE. The V end was cut by 4 bases, the J end by 6 bases, with 20 bases between. CDR3 bases: TGTGCCAGCAGCACTCACACTGGGGGAAGGGGAAACATTCAGTACTTC. Its translation is CASSTHTGGRGNIQYF.

The rearrangement uses TRBV6-1 and TRBJ2-1; TRBD2 matches 11 bases. Germline V gene sequence: CDR1 MNHNS, CDR2 SASEGT. The CDR3 extends over 13 amino acids. The junction had 6 bases not matched to a gene; V was cut back by 7 bases and J by 10 bases. The CDR3 reads CASTRTSGYEQFF. CDR3 DNA sequence: TGTGCCAGCACCCGGACTAGCGGGTACGAGCAGTTCTTC.

The V and J genes are TRBV2 and TRBJ1-5, with a tentative D call TRBD1 (5 bases). There are 14 residues in the CDR3. Germline assignment: CDR1 SNHLY and CDR2 FYNNEI. V lost 11 bases and J 2 bases, leaving 16 bases between the germline ends. DNA of the CDR3: TGTGCCTGGGGGAGACCGGGGGGCAATCAGCCCCAGCATTTT. It translates to CAWGRPGGNQPQHF.

The chain links TRBV6-1 to TRBJ2-3, with 11 bases that match TRBD2. The V gene's germline CDR1 is MNHNS and CDR2 SASEGT. The V segment lost 6 bases and the J segment 1 base; nucleotides outside the gene matches: 0. The CDR3 is 14 residues long. CDR3 DNA: TGTGCCAGCAGGGGACTAGCGGGCACAGATACGCAGTATTTT. It is translated as CASRGLAGTDTQYF.

A few counts support this clone. This chain uses TRBV7-2 with TRBJ2-5; possible D gene TRBD2, 5 bases. The germline V gene has CDR1 SGHTA and CDR2 FQGNSA. V was shortened by 5 bases and J by 5 bases, with 15 bases between the two germline ends. The CDR3 covers 14 residues. In DNA form, the CDR3 reads TGTGCCAGCAGCCGTACGAGGGCTGGGGAGACCCAGTACTTC. This translates into CASSRTRAGETQYF.

This clone was seen a handful of times. This chain connects TRBV4-2 to TRBJ2-5, with 7 bases that match TRBD1. Per the germline V gene, CDR1 is LGHNA and CDR2 is YNFKEQ. This CDR3 is 15 amino acids long. V gave up 1 base and J gave up 4 bases; unmatched junction bases: 6. The CDR3 is CASSQVQGQLETQYF. For the CDR3, the DNA is TGTGCCAGCAGCCAAGTTCAGGGACAGTTAGAGACCCAGTACTTC.

The J gene is TRBJ1-1, the V gene TRBV30; tentative D call: TRBD1 (5 bases). Germline assignment: CDR1 GTSNPN and CDR2 SVGIG (reference sequence). V was pared by 2 bases and J by 5 bases, with 12 bases between. This CDR3 has 13 residues. The CDR3: CAWSIGAWTEAFF. DNA for the CDR3: TGTGCCTGGAGTATCGGGGCTTGGACTGAAGCTTTCTTT.

This rearrangement joins TRBV2 to TRBJ1-5; D is unclear. Between the trimmed V and J ends, which lost 6 bases and 1 base, there was a span of 10 bases. The CDR3 covers 14 residues. Germline V gives CDR1 SNHLY, CDR2 FYNNEI. The chain's CDR3 is CASSLMESNQPQHF. The CDR3 DNA reads TGTGCCAGCAGCTTGATGGAGAGCAATCAGCCCCAGCATTTT.

This clone was detected only once. The chain couples TRBV30 to TRBJ2-7, with 8 positions matching TRBD2. The CDR3 has 14 amino acids. V shed 1 base and J 6 bases; nucleotides not matched to a gene: 8. Germline V gene sequence: CDR1 GTSNPN, CDR2 SVGIG (reference sequence). Here the CDR3 DNA reads TGTGCCTGGAGTGCGAGTAGCGGGAAGGTCGAGCAGTACTTC. Its translation is CAWSASSGKVEQYF.

The V and J genes are TRBV4-2 and TRBJ2-3, with TRBD2 matching over 7 bases. J gave up 4 bases and V 1 base, and 5 bases lay outside the gene matches. This CDR3 has 15 amino acids. Germline loops: CDR1 LGHNA, CDR2 YNFKEQ. The CDR3 DNA sequence: TGTGCCAGCAGCCAAGCGGGGGGAGCTGCAGATACGCAGTATTTT. Protein: CASSQAGGAADTQYF.

This rearrangement joins TRBV30 to TRBJ2-7; D is uncertain. Germline CDR1 GTSNPN, CDR2 SVGIG (reference sequence). This CDR3 comprises 12 residues. The V end was cut by 5 bases, the J end by 3 bases, with 11 bases between. CDR3 protein: CAWRSGYYEQYF. The CDR3 bases are TGTGCCTGGCGAAGTGGGTACTACGAGCAGTACTTC. The whole variable domain, remainder taken from reference TRBV30 and TRBJ2-7, is SQTIHQWPATLVQPVGSPLSLECTVEGTSNPNLYWYRQAAGRGLQLLFYSVGIGQISSEVPQNLSASRPQDRQFILSSKKLLLSDSGFYLCAWRSGYYEQYFGPGTRLTVT.

This clone turned up a few times. The J gene is TRBJ1-3, the V gene TRBV5-1; D is undetermined. CDR3 length: 13 residues. The germline V and J ends were trimmed by 4 bases and 2 bases, with 7 bases remaining between them. Germline V gene lookup returns CDR1 SGHRS and CDR2 YFSETQ. CDR3 loop: CASSVPPGNTIYF. For the CDR3, the DNA is TGCGCCAGCAGCGTTCCACCTGGAAACACCATATATTTT.